Following are 20 T cell receptor beta chains from one sample sequenced in a study of blood T cell repertoires in COVID-19. Assay: immunoSEQ multiplex PCR; the TCRdb copy retains only in-frame clones and omits some. In the table there are about 42,000 clones, roughly 80% of which are singletons. The sequencing input was peripheral blood. These receptors were obtained from a man over 45 with active COVID-19.

This chain links TRBV5-1 with TRBJ2-1; D is undetermined. V shed 4 bases and J shed 2 bases, with 10 bases lying between them. The CDR3 has 14 amino acids. The germline V gene has CDR1 SGHRS and CDR2 YFSETQ. CDR3: CASSRAETYNEQFF. DNA for the CDR3: TGCGCCAGCAGCCGAGCTGAGACCTACAATGAGCAGTTCTTC.

The chain combines TRBV4-2 with TRBJ1-2, with D tentatively TRBD1 (5 bases). CDR3 length equals 14 residues. CDR1 LGHNA and CDR2 YNFKEQ come from the germline V gene. Trimming took 4 bases from V and 4 from J, leaving 13 bases between them. This CDR3 reads CASSPSGDSYGYTF. CDR3 DNA: TGTGCCAGCAGCCCCTCGGGGGACTCCTATGGCTACACCTTC.

The rearrangement links TRBV6-2 or TRBV6-3 to TRBJ1-2; D is unclear. V was cut by 5 bases and J by 6 bases, with 22 bases left in between. From germline, CDR1 is MNHEY and CDR2 SVGEGT. This CDR3 has 16 residues. The CDR3 loop is CASSARGGEGWNGYTF. The CDR3 nucleotides are TGTGCCAGCAGTGCCCGGGGTGGGGAGGGTTGGAATGGCTACACCTTC.

The gene calls are TRBV15 and TRBJ1-1; weak D call: TRBD1 (5 bases). Germline CDR1 LNHNV, CDR2 YYDKDF (reference sequence). V shed 3 bases and J shed 1 base, with 9 bases lying between them. This CDR3 comprises 14 residues. The DNA for the CDR3 is TGTGCCACCAGCAGGGACATATCGAACACTGAAGCTTTCTTT. Its protein product is CATSRDISNTEAFF.

J is TRBJ1-3 and V is TRBV5-4; tentative D call: TRBD1 (6 bases). CDR1 and CDR2 from the germline V gene are SGHNT and YYREEE (reference sequence). The CDR3 is 15 amino acids. Trimming took 5 bases from V and 0 from J, leaving 12 bases between them. As DNA, the CDR3 is TGTGCCAGCAGTGCTCGAGGGGGCTCTGGAAACACCATATATTTT. This translates into CASSARGGSGNTIYF.

The V call is TRBV6-1, the J call TRBJ2-5; TRBD1 might be the D (5 bases). V was cut by 2 bases and J by 3 bases, with 13 bases left in between. Germline V lookup: CDR1 MNHNS, CDR2 SASEGT. The CDR3 runs 15 residues. CDR3 sequence: CASSELGAAKETQYF. The CDR3 coding sequence is TGTGCCAGCAGTGAATTAGGGGCAGCGAAAGAGACCCAGTACTTC.

The rearrangement joins TRBV2 to TRBJ2-1, with a tentative D call TRBD2 (6 bases). Germline lookup yields CDR1 SNHLY and CDR2 FYNNEI. V lost 10 bases and J lost 2, with 15 bases in between. The CDR3 is 14 amino acids. The CDR3 bases are TGTGCCAACTATGGCGGGAATACCTACAATGAGCAGTTCTTC. This codes for CANYGGNTYNEQFF.

V and J are TRBV7-2 and TRBJ1-5, with TRBD1 identical over 10 bases. Germline CDR1 and CDR2: SGHTA and FQGNSA. The CDR3 covers 15 residues. The J segment lost 6 bases and the V segment lost 1 base, leaving 3 bases of the junction unmatched. The CDR3 DNA sequence: TGTGCCAGCAGCTTAGGGGACAGGGGCAGTCAGCCCCAGCATTTT. As protein: CASSLGDRGSQPQHF.

The V and J genes are TRBV14 and TRBJ1-3; 9 bases map to TRBD1. Trimming cost V 1 base and J 2 bases; bases outside gene matches: 0. The V gene's germline CDR1 is SGHDN and CDR2 FVKESK. This CDR3 has 15 residues. The CDR3 nucleotides read TGTGCCAGCAGCCAAGGACAGGGGGCTGGAAACACCATATATTTT. Translating it yields CASSQGQGAGNTIYF.

CDR3 region: CASSLGYQETQYF. The CDR3 bases are TGTGCCAGCAGTCTCGGTTATCAAGAGACCCAGTACTTC. This chain uses TRBV6-2 or TRBV6-3 with TRBJ2-5; D unclear. The CDR3 runs 13 residues. Germline loops: CDR1 MNHEY, CDR2 SVGEGT. V was shortened by 5 bases and J by 2 bases, with 9 bases between the two germline ends.

This chain links TRBV7-6 with TRBJ1-1, with D perhaps TRBD1 (6 bases). Germline V gene data show CDR1 as SGHVS and CDR2 as FNYEAQ. V was clipped by 1 base and J by 5 bases, with 14 bases between them. The CDR3 has 15 amino acids. CDR3 sequence reads: CASSLVGQGRTEAFF. For the CDR3, the DNA is TGTGCCAGCAGCTTAGTTGGGCAGGGGAGAACTGAAGCTTTCTTT.

The rearrangement links TRBV18 to TRBJ2-3; TRBD2 agrees at 12 bases. Trimming cost V 4 bases and J 5 bases; bases outside gene matches: 13. This CDR3 comprises 18 residues. In germline, CDR1 is KGHSH, CDR2 LQKENI. The CDR3 reads CASSLPTSGSDGRDTQYF. The CDR3 region has the DNA TGTGCCAGCTCACTCCCGACTAGCGGGAGTGATGGGAGAGATACGCAGTATTTT.

The rearrangement joins TRBV10-3 to TRBJ2-5; 9 nucleotides agree with TRBD2. The CDR3 totals 14 residues. J lost 4 bases, V lost 4 bases, and 4 bases had no gene match. Germline V gene data show CDR1 as ENHRY and CDR2 as SYGVKD. The CDR3 DNA is TGTGCCATCAGTGGCGGGGGGGCCGCAGAGACCCAGTACTTC. This encodes CAISGGGAAETQYF.

V gene TRBV21-1 combines with J gene TRBJ1-4. TRBV21-1 is noted as a pseudogene. The CDR3 extends over 17 amino acids. For the CDR3, the DNA is TGTGCCAGCAGCAAAGAAAGTTACGAGGGCACTAATGAAAAACTGTTTTTT. It codes for CASSKESYEGTNEKLFF.

This chain uses TRBV4-1 with TRBJ2-6, with a weak D call TRBD1 (5 bases). The CDR3 totals 14 residues. Germline V gene data show CDR1 as MGHRA and CDR2 as YSYEKL. Between the trimmed V and J ends, which lost 6 bases and 2 bases, there was a span of 8 bases. Here the CDR3 reads CASRLGPGANVLTF. The DNA of the CDR3 is TGCGCCAGCAGGTTGGGGCCTGGGGCCAACGTCCTGACTTTC.

The chain is built from TRBV18 and TRBJ2-7; 12 bases line up with TRBD1. The J segment lost 0 bases and the V segment lost 4 bases, leaving 7 bases of the junction unmatched. Germline CDR1 reads KGHSH; CDR2 reads LQKENI. The CDR3 is 17 residues long. The CDR3 loop reads CASSHGTGGSISYEQYF. The CDR3 bases are TGTGCCAGCTCACACGGGACAGGGGGCAGTATCTCCTACGAGCAGTACTTC.

This chain joins TRBV3-1 (or the pseudogene TRBV3-2) and TRBJ1-2; 7 nucleotides align to TRBD1. This CDR3 spans 14 amino acids. Germline CDR1 and CDR2: LGHDT and YNNKEL (reference sequence). V gave up 2 bases and J gave up 6 bases; unmatched junction bases: 6. The CDR3 sequence is CASSQWDSSNGYTF. The CDR3 DNA sequence: TGTGCCAGCAGCCAATGGGACAGCTCGAATGGCTACACCTTC.

The chain recombines TRBV20-1 with TRBJ2-1, with 8 bases lining up with TRBD1. The V segment lost 3 bases and the J segment 6 bases; nucleotides outside the gene matches: 1. CDR1 and CDR2 (germline): DFQATT, SNEGSKA (reference sequence). This CDR3 is built from 12 residues. The CDR3 region has the DNA TGCAGTGCTAGTCAGGGGGCCAATGAGCAGTTCTTC. Translating it yields CSASQGANEQFF.

CDR3 region: CASSSIGRGLAVYQETQYF. The CDR3 DNA reads as TGTGCCAGCAGTTCGATCGGACGGGGACTAGCGGTGTACCAAGAGACCCAGTACTTC. The chain employs TRBV6-2 or TRBV6-3 and TRBJ2-5, with 11 bases identical to TRBD2. The germline gives CDR1 MNHEY, CDR2 SVGEGT. Unmatched junction bases numbered 13, after V lost 4 bases and J lost 0 bases. This CDR3 has 19 residues.

The chain is built from TRBV5-4 and TRBJ2-5; the match to TRBD1 covers 7 bases. This CDR3 spans 14 amino acids. CDR1 and CDR2 from the germline V gene are SGHNT and YYREEE (reference sequence). V shed 4 bases and J 5 bases; nucleotides not matched to a gene: 8. The CDR3 here is CASSLGQPRETQYF. Here the CDR3 DNA reads TGTGCCAGCAGCCTGGGACAGCCAAGGGAGACCCAGTACTTC.